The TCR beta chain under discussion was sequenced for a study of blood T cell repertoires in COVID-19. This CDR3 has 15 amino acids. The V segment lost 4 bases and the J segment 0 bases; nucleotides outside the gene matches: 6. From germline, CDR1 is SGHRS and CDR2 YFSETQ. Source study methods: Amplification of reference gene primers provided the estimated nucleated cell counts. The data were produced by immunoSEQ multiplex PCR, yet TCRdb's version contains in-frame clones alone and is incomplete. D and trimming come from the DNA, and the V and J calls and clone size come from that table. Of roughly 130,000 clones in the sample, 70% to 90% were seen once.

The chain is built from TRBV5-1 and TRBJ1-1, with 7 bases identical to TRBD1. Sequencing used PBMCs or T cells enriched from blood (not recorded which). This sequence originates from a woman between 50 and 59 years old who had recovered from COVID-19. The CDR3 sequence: CASSTGTAMNTEAFF. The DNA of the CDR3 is TGCGCCAGCAGCACAGGGACAGCCATGAACACTGAAGCTTTCTTT.